The 3 T cell receptor beta chains given below trace back to one sample, sequenced in a study of cytomegalovirus exposure and HLA in healthy donors. Both 60 Vbeta primers and 13 Jbeta primers went into the PCR. TCRdb's copy holds only in-frame clones and misses some; the assay was immunoSEQ multiplex PCR. This listing includes some 72,000 clones. Input material: PBMCs. These receptor sequences come from a boy aged 10-17 years in good health and CMV-seronegative.

In DNA form, the CDR3 reads TGTGCCAGCAGCCCAGGGGGCGGCCAGCCCCAGCATTTT. Translating it yields CASSPGGGQPQHF. V is TRBV9 and J is TRBJ1-5; 8 nucleotides line up with TRBD1. CDR3 length: 13 amino acids. The ends lost 4 bases at V and 7 bases at J; junction bases unmatched: 4. CDR1 is SGDLS and CDR2 is YYNGEE in the germline V gene.

The rearrangement joins TRBV4-3 to TRBJ1-2; a weak D match, TRBD1 (5 bases). Trimming shortened V by 2 bases and J by 0 bases, and 19 bases separated the two germline ends. CDR3 length equals 18 residues. Germline V lookup: CDR1 LGHNA, CDR2 YSLEER. CDR3 DNA sequence: TGCGCCAGCAGCCAAATTATTGGGGGGATTTCTCCTAACTATGGCTACACCTTC. This encodes CASSQIIGGISPNYGYTF.

The chain is built from TRBV4-3 and TRBJ2-1; TRBD1 matches at 10 bases. V was pared by 4 bases and J by 6 bases, with 6 bases of the junction left unmatched. This CDR3 comprises 15 residues. Looked up from germline, CDR1 is LGHNA and CDR2 is YSLEER. The CDR3: CASSLGTGEVNEQFF. The CDR3 DNA follows: TGCGCCAGCAGCCTCGGGACAGGGGAAGTCAATGAGCAGTTCTTC.